This T cell receptor beta chain stems from a study (dated by TCRdb to the mid-2010s). A note on the overall study: The study examined whether tumor-infiltrating Tregs in breast cancer are drawn from blood Tregs or arise in situ by conversion from other CD4+ T cell subsets. Broader findings and caveats from the paper: In terms of TCR gene usage, tumor memory CD4+ T cells clustered together with blood and lymph node memory CD4+ cells, as well as with lymph node naive CD4+ cells. The TCR alpha and beta sequences of tumor-infiltrating Tregs showed the greatest overlap with tumor naive CD4+ T cells, followed by blood naive CD4+ T cells. The larger-cohort validation was restricted to a single TCR beta V-J rearrangement rather than whole repertoires.

Including cysteine and phenylalanine, the CDR3 has 14 amino acids. Left in the record is the CDR3 DNA by itself, 42 bases read in frame from the first base. The germline V gene sets CDR1 to SGHNT and CDR2 to YENEEA. Amplification of full-length TCR variable regions was done by 5' RACE PCR using constant-region reverse primers, and this step was followed by semi-nested PCR with Nested Universal Primer A. Using the ReliaPrep RNA Cell Miniprep System, total RNA was extracted, and the SMARTer RACE 5'/3' Kit was then used to reverse transcribe the RNA into 5'RACE-ready cDNA. Multiplex adaptors were used to barcode the full-length TCR alpha and beta libraries, which were then sequenced on an Illumina MiSeq. The study's processing was this. For each of nine subset-tissue groups, sequencing data from the five patients were combined, and the groups were compared by unsupervised clustering of TCR gene usage. The Morisita-Horn index, with shared sequences weighted by their contribution to each repertoire, was used to calculate repertoire similarity. TCRdb took the public reads, trimmed them with fastp at Q25, ran MiXCR for clone calling and kept in-frame beta chains. For every CDR3 protein sequence, its rows merge into one entry that carries the most common genes and DNA. The V and J calls follow TCRdb's processing rather than the paper's. This sample is represented by 45,000 to 70,000 distinct CDR3 sequences; roughly 28% of them were singletons. The ten largest account for more than 3% of the sample.

CD4+CD45RO+CD25- cells were isolated as memory CD4+ T cells. Tregs, naive and memory CD4+ T cells from tumor, blood and ipsilateral draining lymph nodes of about five breast cancer patients underwent full-length TCR alpha and beta sequencing. Tumor tissue and lymph nodes from ipsilateral axillary dissection were perfused with PBS, minced and digested with collagenase I and hyaluronidase. FACS confirmed that the sorted cell populations were more than 90% pure. This clonotype appeared a few times. The clone's antigen remains unknown. One end of the junction is discordant with germline, which a read error may explain.

The sequenced sample consisted of tumor-infiltrating memory CD4+ T cells sorted from the breast tumor. The cell subset or site label corresponds to: memory CD4+ T cells, CD4+CD45RO+CD25-. The sequence links TRBV11-3 to TRBJ1-1, and the D gene may be TRBD1, 5 bases matching. The clonotype was recovered from a female donor with breast cancer. The CDR3 reads CASSRLTGDTEAFF. The sequence in DNA is TGCGCCAGCAGCCGACTTACGGGGGACACTGAAGCTTTCTTT.